The next 22 T cell receptor beta chains were all read from a single sample in a study of Ad26.COV2.S vaccination and SARS-CoV-2 variants. Clones were sequenced by immunoSEQ multiplex PCR, and TCRdb holds only the in-frame ones, with some missing. The data contain around 450,000 clones, 89% of them seen just once; the ten biggest clones take up about 2.7%. Treatment given: approximately 18 received Ad26.COV2.S at low or high dose, single or two shots; roughly five received placebo; per-sample allocation not given. Collection of the samples took place on day 63 after the first injection of vaccine or placebo. Sample: peripheral blood, taken in a trial of Ad26.COV2.S vaccine versus placebo. The receptors stem from a person aged 18-60 years who received the Ad26.COV2.S COVID-19 vaccine or a placebo.

This clone was observed a single time. CDR3 sequence: CAWSTGSNQPQHF. The CDR3 DNA reads as TGTGCCTGGAGCACAGGGAGCAATCAGCCCCAGCATTTT. The chain uses TRBV30 and TRBJ1-5; a weak D match, TRBD1 (6 bases). The CDR3 totals 13 residues. V was pared by 3 bases and J by 1 base, with 7 bases between. Germline lookup yields CDR1 GTSNPN and CDR2 SVGIG (reference sequence).

The chain joins TRBV5-1 to TRBJ2-2; 7 nucleotides match TRBD1. Germline CDR1 reads SGHRS; CDR2 reads YFSETQ. The CDR3 is 14 residues long. Trimming cost V 4 bases and J 6 bases; bases outside gene matches: 6. The CDR3: CASSPLDRAGELFF. In DNA, the CDR3 is TGCGCCAGCAGCCCCCTAGACAGGGCCGGGGAGCTGTTTTTT.

V and J are TRBV3-1 (or the pseudogene TRBV3-2) and TRBJ2-1; D unresolved. Trimming cost V 4 bases and J 8 bases, with 15 bases left between them. CDR1 is LGHDT and CDR2 is YNNKEL in the germline V gene (reference sequence). This CDR3 contains 14 residues. CDR3 in amino acids: CASSPFATYHEQFF. The CDR3 DNA follows: TGTGCCAGCAGCCCATTCGCTACCTATCATGAGCAGTTCTTC.

A single count supports this clone. This chain links TRBV7-3 with TRBJ1-1; 8 bases are shared with TRBD1. The J segment lost 3 bases and the V segment lost 3 bases, leaving 3 bases of the junction unmatched. The CDR3 extends over 14 amino acids. Germline CDR1 and CDR2: SGHTA and FQGTGA. CDR3 loop: CASSFQGADTEAFF. DNA for the CDR3: TGTGCCAGCAGCTTTCAGGGGGCGGACACTGAAGCTTTCTTT.

This clone was detected once. This chain uses TRBV2 with TRBJ1-1; 7 bases are a match to TRBD1. The V segment lost 6 bases and the J segment 1 base; nucleotides outside the gene matches: 8. CDR1 is SNHLY, CDR2 FYNNEI, per germline. The CDR3 is 15 residues long. The CDR3 DNA is TGTGCCAGCAGACCACCGACAGGGTGGAACACTGAAGCTTTCTTT. Amino acids: CASRPPTGWNTEAFF.

The chain joins TRBV5-4 to TRBJ1-2, with D perhaps TRBD1 (5 bases). The length of the CDR3 is 15 residues. Germline CDR1 reads SGHNT; CDR2 reads YYREEE (reference sequence). The V and J ends lost 6 bases and 0 bases respectively, with 15 bases between them. CDR3 sequence (DNA): TGTGCCAGCACGCGGGGTTCGGGGGCTAACTATGGCTACACCTTC. This gives the protein CASTRGSGANYGYTF.

This clone has a handful of counts. This sequence joins TRBV9 and TRBJ1-5; 9 positions match TRBD1. The CDR3 length is 15 residues. CDR1 is SGDLS, CDR2 YYNGEE, per germline. Germline trimming cut 3 bases from V and 7 bases from J; bases unmatched to any gene: 8. CDR3 in amino acids: CASSASTGGGQPQHF. In DNA form, the CDR3 reads TGTGCCAGCAGCGCCTCAACAGGGGGCGGGCAGCCCCAGCATTTT.

The genes are TRBV29-1 and TRBJ2-3; D might be TRBD2 (6 bases). Germline lookup yields CDR1 SQVTM and CDR2 ANQGSEA. This CDR3 has 13 amino acids. Trimming removed 5 bases at V and 5 bases at J, with 14 bases between. CDR3 protein: CSVINGRGDTQYF. CDR3 nucleotide sequence: TGCAGCGTTATAAACGGGAGAGGAGATACGCAGTATTTT.

The chain links TRBV29-1 to TRBJ2-3; TRBD1 agrees at 10 bases. Per the germline V gene, CDR1 is SQVTM and CDR2 is ANQGSEA. The CDR3 is made up of 14 amino acids. V shed 4 bases and J 3 bases; nucleotides not matched to a gene: 4. The CDR3 sequence: CSVAGQGGTDTQYF. CDR3 bases: TGCAGCGTTGCCGGACAGGGGGGGACAGATACGCAGTATTTT.

This clone has only a few counts. V usage is TRBV19 and J usage is TRBJ1-5, with D possibly being TRBD1 (5 bases). Germline CDR1 reads LNHDA; CDR2 reads SQIVND (reference sequence). V lost 5 bases and J lost 0, with 8 bases in between. The CDR3 sequence is 14 residues long. CDR3 sequence (DNA): TGTGCCAGTAGTTCAGGGAATAGCAATCAGCCCCAGCATTTT. Its translation is CASSSGNSNQPQHF. The whole variable domain, remainder taken from reference TRBV19 and TRBJ1-5, is DGGITQSPKYLFRKEGQNVTLSCEQNLNHDAMYWYRQDPGQGLRLIYYSQIVNDFQKGDIAEGYSVSREKKESFPLTVTSAQKNPTAFYLCASSSGNSNQPQHFGDGTRLSIL.

V is TRBV24-1 and J is TRBJ2-6; 7 positions match TRBD2. The CDR3 is 15 amino acids. V lost 8 bases and J lost 0; bases outside the gene matches: 3. The germline gives CDR1 KGHDR, CDR2 SFDVKD. CDR3 in DNA: TGTGCCACCACCCCGGGAGGCTCTGGGGCCAACGTCCTGACTTTC. Translated, it gives CATTPGGSGANVLTF.

J is TRBJ2-2 and V is TRBV2, with D perhaps TRBD2 (5 bases). This CDR3 is 14 amino acids long. Per the germline V gene, CDR1 is SNHLY and CDR2 is FYNNEI. Trimming took off 9 bases at V and 7 bases at J, with 18 bases between the two ends. The CDR3, as DNA: TGTGCCAGTCGAGAGTCTAGCATGGTCGGGGAGCTGTTTTTT. It codes for CASRESSMVGELFF.

The chain carries TRBV19 and TRBJ1-1, with D possibly matching TRBD1 (5 bases). The CDR3 consists of 14 residues. Germline loops: CDR1 LNHDA, CDR2 SQIVND (reference sequence). V lost 7 bases and J lost 3, with 15 bases in between. CDR3 sequence: CASIMGQGHTEAFF. DNA of the CDR3: TGTGCCAGTATTATGGGCCAGGGCCACACTGAAGCTTTCTTT. Using reference TRBV19 and TRBJ1-1 for the parts outside the CDR3, the full variable domain is DGGITQSPKYLFRKEGQNVTLSCEQNLNHDAMYWYRQDPGQGLRLIYYSQIVNDFQKGDIAEGYSVSREKKESFPLTVTSAQKNPTAFYLCASIMGQGHTEAFFGQGTRLTVV.

The genes are TRBV7-2 and TRBJ2-1; D is unclear. Deletions cut 7 bases from V and 0 bases from J, with 13 bases between. CDR1 is SGHTA and CDR2 is FQGNSA in the germline V gene. The CDR3 extends over 15 amino acids. CDR3 loop: CASKPQLSSYNEQFF. DNA of the CDR3: TGTGCCAGCAAACCCCAGCTTAGCTCCTACAATGAGCAGTTCTTC.

The V and J genes are TRBV7-2 and TRBJ2-7, with a possible D match to TRBD2 (5 bases). Trimming removed 1 base from V and 2 bases from J, with 9 bases in between. Germline CDR1 reads SGHTA; CDR2 reads FQGNSA. The CDR3 totals 14 residues. CDR3 sequence reads: CASSLGRSAYEQYF. As DNA, the CDR3 is TGTGCCAGCAGCTTAGGGAGGTCCGCCTACGAGCAGTACTTC.

The chain links TRBV28 to TRBJ1-6; no definite D call. The CDR3 totals 14 residues. The V end was cut by 3 bases, the J end by 5 bases, with 8 bases between. Germline assignment: CDR1 MDHEN and CDR2 SYDVKM. CDR3 loop: CASSLITDNSPLHF. The CDR3 nucleotides are TGTGCCAGCAGTTTGATCACGGATAATTCACCCCTCCACTTT.

The chain couples TRBV6-1 to TRBJ2-2; TRBD1 agrees at 7 bases. The V segment lost 2 bases and the J segment 5 bases; nucleotides outside the gene matches: 5. CDR3 length equals 15 residues. Germline V gene data show CDR1 as MNHNS and CDR2 as SASEGT. For the CDR3, the DNA is TGTGCCAGCAGTGAATACCAGGGGGTAACCGGGGAGCTGTTTTTT. Translation gives CASSEYQGVTGELFF.

The chain uses TRBV18 and TRBJ1-2, with TRBD1 matching over 9 bases. The CDR3 extends over 16 amino acids. The V segment lost 1 base and the J segment 3 bases; nucleotides outside the gene matches: 6. From germline, CDR1 is KGHSH and CDR2 LQKENI. This CDR3 reads CASSPQQGAHDYGYTF. For the CDR3, the DNA is TGTGCCAGCTCACCACAACAGGGGGCGCATGACTATGGCTACACCTTC.

This clone has more than one count but fewer than ten. V usage is TRBV4-1 and J usage is TRBJ1-2; D is perhaps TRBD1 (5 bases). The length of the CDR3 is 14 residues. Germline V CDR1 and CDR2: MGHRA, YSYEKL. Trimming cost V 3 bases and J 4 bases, with 12 bases left between them. For the CDR3, the DNA is TGCGCCAGCAGCCAGCCGGGACGCCTCTATGGCTACACCTTC. Translated: CASSQPGRLYGYTF.

J is TRBJ1-2 and V is TRBV7-2, with 7 positions matching TRBD1. This CDR3 region has 14 residues. Germline CDR1 reads SGHTA; CDR2 reads FQGNSA. Unmatched junction bases numbered 6, after V lost 1 base and J lost 7 bases. CDR3 in DNA: TGTGCCAGCAGCTTAGAGGTACAGGGGTCTGGCTACACCTTC. It specifies CASSLEVQGSGYTF.

The rearrangement joins TRBV9 to TRBJ1-1; D not resolved. The CDR3 spans 13 residues. Germline V lookup: CDR1 SGDLS, CDR2 YYNGEE. With 4 bases removed from V and 6 bases from J, the gap between germline ends came to 13 bases. In DNA, the CDR3 is TGTGCCAGCAGCCCCGCCCGGTTTGCTGAAGCTTTCTTT. Protein: CASSPARFAEAFF. The full variable domain, with the rest looked up from reference TRBV9 and TRBJ1-1, is DSGVTQTPKHLITATGQRVTLRCSPRSGDLSVYWYQQSLDQGLQFLIQYYNGEERAKGNILERFSAQQFPDLHSELNLSSLELGDSALYFCASSPARFAEAFFGQGTRLTVV.

This clone was picked up one time. The chain employs TRBV29-1 and TRBJ2-1; D unclear. This CDR3 is 12 amino acids long. Germline CDR1 SQVTM, CDR2 ANQGSEA. V lost 6 bases to trimming and J lost 2 bases, with 8 bases between them. The CDR3 is CSVIMTYNEQFF. The CDR3 bases are TGCAGCGTGATAATGACCTACAATGAGCAGTTCTTC.